This T cell receptor (beta chain) was recorded in a study of T cell responses to AZD1222 COVID-19 vaccine. General study results and limits: Of the AZD1222 recipients, only 5 to 7 were seropositive at baseline.

The V end was cut by 10 bases, the J end by 4 bases, with 11 bases between. The CDR3 contains 12 residues. Germline V lookup: CDR1 MNHEY, CDR2 SVGAGI. In regard to this clone: Its antigen remains unknown.

The table came from immunoSEQ multiplex PCR; TCRdb's copy has only in-frame clones and leaves some out. Of 120,000 to 150,000 clones listed, more than 80% were seen once; the top ten hold 2.5% to 3.5%. The V and J genes are TRBV6-5 and TRBJ1-3; no definite D call. Sequenced here: peripheral blood, sampled on day 0 of AZD1222 vaccination. The receptor was derived from an adult in good health. The DNA of the CDR3 is TGTGCCACCGGAGGAGGGGGAAACACCATATATTTT. Translation: CATGGGGNTIYF.